The 22 T cell receptor beta chains listed next were all sequenced from one sample in a study of cytomegalovirus exposure and HLA in healthy donors. PCR used 60 Vbeta primers and 13 Jbeta primers. Using immunoSEQ multiplex PCR, the repertoire was profiled, and TCRdb retains in-frame clones only, with some absent. The sample includes about 130,000 clones, roughly 73% of them seen just once. Sequenced input: PBMCs. These receptor sequences come from a male donor in good health and CMV-seronegative.

The V and J genes are TRBV4-3 and TRBJ2-6, with D unclear. Germline-derived CDR1 and CDR2 are LGHNA and YSLEER. This CDR3 is built from 16 residues. Trimming stripped 0 bases from V and 0 bases from J, with 6 bases between. The CDR3 loop is CASSQDASSGANVLTF. The CDR3 coding sequence is TGCGCCAGCAGCCAAGACGCCAGCTCTGGGGCCAACGTCCTGACTTTC.

The J gene is TRBJ2-3, the V gene TRBV5-1; tentatively, D is TRBD1 (5 bases). Trimming removed 0 bases at V and 6 bases at J, with 17 bases between. The CDR3 has 16 amino acids. Germline CDR1 and CDR2: SGHRS and YFSETQ. In DNA, the CDR3 is TGCGCCAGCAGCTTGGCCTACTCTACAGGTTCTGATACGCAGTATTTT. It is translated as CASSLAYSTGSDTQYF.

This rearrangement joins TRBV19 to TRBJ2-5; D call uncertain. This CDR3 has 13 residues. Germline CDR1 and CDR2: LNHDA and SQIVND (reference sequence). Trimming took off 7 bases at V and 3 bases at J, with 12 bases between the two ends. The CDR3 sequence: CASTDRRKETQYF. CDR3 DNA sequence: TGTGCCAGTACCGATCGGAGAAAAGAGACCCAGTACTTC.

This clone occurred once. The chain is built from TRBV5-5 and TRBJ1-5; 9 nucleotides line up with TRBD1. Germline assignment: CDR1 SGHKS and CDR2 YYEKEE (reference sequence). With 3 bases clipped from V and 4 bases from J, the junction kept 5 bases outside the gene matches. This CDR3 has 15 residues. The CDR3 nucleotides read TGTGCCAGCAGCTACACCGGGACAGGGAATCAGCCCCAGCATTTT. As protein: CASSYTGTGNQPQHF.

This chain connects TRBV30 to TRBJ1-4, with D possibly being TRBD1 (5 bases). The CDR3 totals 16 residues. With 0 bases removed from V and 5 bases from J, the gap between germline ends came to 16 bases. CDR1 and CDR2 from the germline V gene are GTSNPN and SVGIG (reference sequence). The CDR3 loop is CAWSVPDWAGNEKLFF. The CDR3 bases are TGTGCCTGGAGTGTTCCCGATTGGGCAGGGAATGAAAAACTGTTTTTT.

This chain uses TRBV7-2 with TRBJ1-6, with 7 bases fitting TRBD1. The CDR3 has 12 residues. Germline loops: CDR1 SGHTA, CDR2 FQGNSA. The CDR3 DNA reads as TGTAGTAGACAGGGAGATAATTCACCCCTCCACTTT. It codes for CSRQGDNSPLHF.

This clone was detected once. V usage is TRBV6-1 and J usage is TRBJ2-2, with D uncertain. Germline V CDR1 and CDR2: MNHNS, SASEGT. Trimming removed 2 bases from V and 1 base from J, with 5 bases in between. The CDR3 spans 14 residues. The CDR3 DNA is TGTGCCAGCAGTGAAAGACAGAACACCGGGGAGCTGTTTTTT. It encodes CASSERQNTGELFF.

The rearrangement links TRBV4-3 to TRBJ2-1, with D possibly TRBD2 on 6 matching bases. The germline V gene encodes CDR1 LGHNA and CDR2 YSLEER. V shed 0 bases and J shed 10 bases, with 19 bases lying between them. The CDR3 has 16 residues. CDR3 sequence: CASSQDLGASAGEQFF. For the CDR3, the DNA is TGCGCCAGCAGCCAAGATCTAGGTGCTAGCGCTGGGGAGCAGTTCTTC.

This chain connects TRBV19 to TRBJ1-1; D is unclear. Germline CDR1 is LNHDA and CDR2 is SQIVND (reference sequence). The CDR3 totals 13 residues. The V gene lost 7 bases and the J gene lost 0 bases, with 9 bases spanning the gap. The CDR3, as DNA: TGTGCCAGTAAGGCTACAGTGAACACTGAAGCTTTCTTT. Its translation is CASKATVNTEAFF.

The CDR3 nucleotides read TGTGCCAGCAGGGTACTAGCGGGTGATACGCAGTATTTT. This codes for CASRVLAGDTQYF. V and J are TRBV5-6 and TRBJ2-3; TRBD2 aligns across 9 bases. The CDR3 sequence is 13 residues long. V shed 5 bases, J shed 6 bases, and the junction held 4 bases outside the gene matches. In germline, CDR1 is SGHDT, CDR2 YYEEEE.

V and J are TRBV19 and TRBJ2-3; TRBD1 aligns across 9 bases. This CDR3 is built from 15 residues. CDR1 is LNHDA, CDR2 SQIVND, per germline (reference sequence). J lost 4 bases, V lost 4 bases, and 6 bases had no gene match. The CDR3 nucleotides are TGTGCCAGTAGTAGCTGGGACAGGGACTCAGATACGCAGTATTTT. Amino acids: CASSSWDRDSDTQYF.

The J gene is TRBJ2-7, the V gene TRBV7-2; D possibly corresponds to TRBD1 (6 bases). Germline V gene lookup returns CDR1 SGHTA and CDR2 FQGNSA. The CDR3 spans 14 residues. The V gene lost 1 base and the J gene lost 4 bases, with 11 bases spanning the gap. The CDR3 DNA reads TGTGCCAGCAGCTTAGGGCCAGGACAGTACGAGCAGTACTTC. Protein: CASSLGPGQYEQYF.

This clone was seen a single time. The chain links TRBV4-3 to TRBJ2-7; D is unresolved. The germline gives CDR1 LGHNA, CDR2 YSLEER. The CDR3 has 15 amino acids. The ends were cut back, 0 bases at V and 4 bases at J, with 13 bases in the middle. CDR3 nucleotide sequence: TGCGCCAGCAGCCAAGAAGTAAATGGAGCTTACGAGCAGTACTTC. Encoded protein: CASSQEVNGAYEQYF.

The chain carries TRBV19 and TRBJ1-4; 9 bases fit TRBD1. The V segment lost 5 bases and the J segment 5 bases; nucleotides outside the gene matches: 6. CDR3 length equals 15 residues. CDR1 is LNHDA and CDR2 is SQIVND in the germline V gene (reference sequence). The CDR3 loop is CASSFSTGGNEKLFF. The CDR3 nucleotides read TGTGCCAGTAGTTTCTCGACAGGGGGAAATGAAAAACTGTTTTTT.

CDR3 nucleotides: TGCGCCAGCAGCTCAGCCGGTCGGGGCTACGAGCAGTACTTC. Translated: CASSSAGRGYEQYF. The J gene is TRBJ2-7, the V gene TRBV5-1, with D perhaps TRBD2 (5 bases). CDR1 is SGHRS and CDR2 is YFSETQ in the germline V gene. V lost 3 bases, J lost 3 bases, and 13 bases lay in between. This CDR3 contains 14 residues.

J is TRBJ2-4 and V is TRBV14; D is uncertain. The CDR3 is made up of 15 amino acids. Germline V gene sequence: CDR1 SGHDN, CDR2 FVKESK. V lost 1 base, J lost 2 bases, and 9 bases lay in between. This chain's CDR3 is CASSQAYSPKNIQYF. CDR3 sequence (DNA): TGTGCCAGCAGCCAAGCGTACAGTCCCAAAAACATTCAGTACTTC.

The chain uses TRBV29-1 and TRBJ1-1, with D maybe TRBD1 (6 bases). Trimming removed 3 bases at V and 3 bases at J, with 14 bases between. The CDR3 has 14 residues. In germline, CDR1 is SQVTM, CDR2 ANQGSEA. The CDR3 nucleotides read TGCAGCGTTGACATCAGGGGAGCCGACACTGAAGCTTTCTTT. Encoded protein: CSVDIRGADTEAFF.

This clone was picked up one time. This rearrangement joins TRBV27 to TRBJ2-1; 7 nucleotides align to TRBD1. CDR1 and CDR2 from the germline V gene are MNHEY and SMNVEV (reference sequence). This CDR3 spans 15 amino acids. V trimming: 6 bases; J trimming: 0 bases; junction bases outside the gene matches: 5. As DNA, the CDR3 is TGTGCCAGCAGCTCGACAGGGAGCTCCTACAATGAGCAGTTCTTC. It codes for CASSSTGSSYNEQFF.

This chain connects TRBV11-2 to TRBJ2-5; D gene ambiguous. Germline loops: CDR1 SGHAT, CDR2 FQNNGV. This CDR3 comprises 13 residues. The V gene lost 0 bases and the J gene lost 3 bases, with 5 bases spanning the gap. CDR3 DNA sequence: TGTGCCAGCAGCTTAGAACGGGAAGAGACCCAGTACTTC. Protein sequence: CASSLEREETQYF.

To note about this clone: At one boundary the junction diverges from the germline segment, which might be a read error. This sample includes further DNA sequences coding for the same CDR3. The rearrangement joins TRBV6-1 to TRBJ2-1; 8 bases agree with TRBD2. Germline assignment: CDR1 MNHNS and CDR2 SASEGT. This CDR3 has 15 amino acids. CDR3 DNA sequence: TGTGCCAGCGGGGGACTAAGCGGGGGTTACAACGAGCAGTTCTTC. Amino acids: CASGGLSGGYNEQFF.

The rearrangement joins TRBV11-2 to TRBJ1-4; D uncertain. V was clipped by 3 bases and J by 7 bases, with 15 bases between them. Germline V gene data show CDR1 as SGHAT and CDR2 as FQNNGV. The CDR3 totals 15 residues. CDR3 DNA sequence: TGTGCCAGCAGCTTGGCGGGATTTGGTGGTGAAAAACTGTTTTTT. Translated, it gives CASSLAGFGGEKLFF.

The V and J genes are TRBV6-5 and TRBJ2-5; D not resolved. Trimming took off 4 bases at V and 9 bases at J, with 15 bases between the two ends. Germline CDR1 reads MNHEY; CDR2 reads SVGAGI. This CDR3 contains 13 residues. This chain's CDR3 is CASSSKPFTAQYF. The CDR3, as DNA: TGTGCCAGCAGTTCAAAGCCGTTCACGGCCCAGTACTTC.